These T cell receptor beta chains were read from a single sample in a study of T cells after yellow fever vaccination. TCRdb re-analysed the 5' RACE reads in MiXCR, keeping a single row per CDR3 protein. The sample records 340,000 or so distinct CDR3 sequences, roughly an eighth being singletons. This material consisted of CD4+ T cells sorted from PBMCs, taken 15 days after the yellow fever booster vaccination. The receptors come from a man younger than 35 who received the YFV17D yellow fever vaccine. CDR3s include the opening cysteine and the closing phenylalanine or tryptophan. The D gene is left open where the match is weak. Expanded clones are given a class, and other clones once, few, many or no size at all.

CDR3 protein: CASSSTTAGGTQYF; CDR3 DNA: TGTGCCAGCAGTTCTACCACCGCGGGCGGTACGCAGTATTTT; clone size: many; J gene: TRBJ2-3; D gene: -; V gene: TRBV28
CDR3 protein: CASSHKQGAVNTEAFF; CDR3 DNA: TGTGCCAGCAGTCACAAACAGGGGGCGGTGAACACTGAAGCTTTCTTT; clone size: few; J gene: TRBJ1-1; D gene: TRBD1; V gene: TRBV6-5
CDR3 protein: CASGSGGATDTQYF; CDR3 DNA: TGTGCCAGTGGAAGCGGGGGGGCCACAGATACGCAGTATTTT; clone size: few; J gene: TRBJ2-3; D gene: TRBD2; V gene: TRBV5-4
CDR3 protein: CASTSSYEQYF; CDR3 DNA: TGTGCCAGCACCTCCTCCTACGAGCAGTACTTC; clone size: -; J gene: TRBJ2-7; D gene: -; V gene: TRBV11-2
CDR3 protein: CASSGTTGSQYF; CDR3 DNA: TGTGCCAGCAGTGGGACGACCGGATCGCAGTATTTT; clone size: -; J gene: TRBJ2-3; D gene: -; V gene: TRBV12-3/TRBV12-4
CDR3 protein: CSALLGDTQYF; CDR3 DNA: TGCAGTGCTCTCCTTGGAGATACGCAGTATTTT; clone size: few; J gene: TRBJ2-3; D gene: -; V gene: TRBV20-1
CDR3 protein: CASSYSTHGVYGYTF; CDR3 DNA: TGTGCCAGCAGTTACTCGACACATGGAGTCTATGGCTACACCTTC; clone size: -; J gene: TRBJ1-2; D gene: -; V gene: TRBV6-5
CDR3 protein: CASSTTGGKGETQYF; CDR3 DNA: TGTGCCAGCTCAACCACAGGGGGAAAAGGAGAGACCCAGTACTTC; clone size: few; J gene: TRBJ2-5; D gene: TRBD1; V gene: TRBV18
CDR3 protein: CASSLELRESPLHF; CDR3 DNA: TGTGCCAGCAGCTTAGAATTGAGGGAATCACCCCTCCACTTT; clone size: few; J gene: TRBJ1-6; D gene: -; V gene: TRBV7-9
CDR3 protein: CATSRASGYTGELFF; CDR3 DNA: TGTGCCACCAGCAGAGCTAGCGGGTACACCGGGGAGCTGTTTTTT; clone size: -; J gene: TRBJ2-2; D gene: TRBD2; V gene: TRBV15
CDR3 protein: CASSLTEKTPAFF; CDR3 DNA: TGTGCCAGCAGCTTAACGGAGAAGACTCCGGCTTTCTTT; clone size: few; J gene: TRBJ1-1; D gene: -; V gene: TRBV7-3
CDR3 protein: CATSDLGRQYEQFF; CDR3 DNA: TGTGCCACCAGTGATTTGGGTAGACAGTATGAGCAGTTCTTC; clone size: few; J gene: TRBJ2-1; D gene: -; V gene: TRBV24-1
CDR3 protein: CASNWGGQYNEQFF; CDR3 DNA: TGTGCCAGCAACTGGGGGGGCCAATACAATGAGCAGTTCTTC; clone size: -; J gene: TRBJ2-1; D gene: -; V gene: TRBV7-2
CDR3 protein: CASSSSTSGGNEQFF; CDR3 DNA: TGTGCCAGCAGCTCATCCACTAGCGGGGGGAATGAGCAGTTCTTC; clone size: few; J gene: TRBJ2-1; D gene: TRBD2; V gene: TRBV3-1
CDR3 protein: CASSAPGQGRPQHF; CDR3 DNA: TGTGCCAGCAGCGCACCGGGACAGGGGCGGCCCCAGCATTTT; clone size: few; J gene: TRBJ1-5; D gene: TRBD1; V gene: TRBV7-2
CDR3 protein: CASSPQGGASNEQFF; CDR3 DNA: TGCGCCAGCAGCCCCCAAGGGGGGGCCTCAAATGAGCAGTTCTTC; clone size: many; J gene: TRBJ2-1; D gene: -; V gene: TRBV5-1
CDR3 protein: CASSLDSWINNEQFF; CDR3 DNA: TGCGCCAGCAGCTTGGACAGTTGGATCAACAATGAGCAGTTCTTC; clone size: many; J gene: TRBJ2-1; D gene: -; V gene: TRBV5-1
CDR3 protein: CSVGGEAGQIYNEQFF; CDR3 DNA: TGCAGCGTTGGAGGGGAAGCCGGGCAGATCTACAATGAGCAGTTCTTC; clone size: many; J gene: TRBJ2-1; D gene: -; V gene: TRBV29-1
CDR3 protein: CASSQDQGLEQFF; CDR3 DNA: TGCGCCAGCAGCCAAGATCAGGGACTTGAGCAGTTCTTC; clone size: -; J gene: TRBJ2-1; D gene: -; V gene: TRBV4-3
CDR3 protein: CSVEEGAAANYGYTF; CDR3 DNA: TGCAGCGTTGAGGAGGGGGCGGCCGCTAACTATGGCTACACCTTC; clone size: -; J gene: TRBJ1-2; D gene: TRBD1; V gene: TRBV29-1
CDR3 protein: CASSLVWFQSSGNTIYF; CDR3 DNA: TGTGCCAGCAGCTTAGTCTGGTTCCAGAGCTCTGGAAACACCATATATTTT; clone size: -; J gene: TRBJ1-3; D gene: -; V gene: TRBV7-2
CDR3 protein: CASNLLAGGPPSTDTQYF; CDR3 DNA: TGTGCCAGCAACCTACTAGCGGGGGGGCCACCATCTACAGATACGCAGTATTTT; clone size: -; J gene: TRBJ2-3; D gene: TRBD2; V gene: TRBV6-2/TRBV6-3
CDR3 protein: CASRPGTSESTDTQYF; CDR3 DNA: TGCGCCAGCCGCCCCGGGACTAGCGAATCCACAGATACGCAGTATTTT; clone size: -; J gene: TRBJ2-3; D gene: TRBD2; V gene: TRBV5-1
CDR3 protein: CASSPGTGRNTDTQYF; CDR3 DNA: TGCGCCAGCAGCCCCGGGACAGGGAGGAACACAGATACGCAGTATTTT; clone size: few; J gene: TRBJ2-3; D gene: TRBD1; V gene: TRBV4-3
CDR3 protein: CASSRALGDTGELFF; CDR3 DNA: TGTGCCAGCAGCAGGGCATTAGGGGACACCGGGGAGCTGTTTTTT; clone size: few; J gene: TRBJ2-2; D gene: -; V gene: TRBV7-9
CDR3 protein: CATCPGARPHTGYTF; CDR3 DNA: TGTGCCACCTGCCCCGGGGCCAGGCCCCATACTGGCTACACCTTC; clone size: few; J gene: TRBJ1-2; D gene: -; V gene: TRBV3-1
CDR3 protein: CASSPQGKGVSADTQYF; CDR3 DNA: TGTGCCAGCTCACCTCAGGGTAAGGGAGTGAGCGCAGATACGCAGTATTTT; clone size: -; J gene: TRBJ2-3; D gene: -; V gene: TRBV18
CDR3 protein: CSARDRESGFLAFF; CDR3 DNA: TGCAGTGCTAGAGATAGGGAGTCGGGGTTCCTAGCTTTCTTT; clone size: -; J gene: TRBJ1-1; D gene: -; V gene: TRBV20-1
CDR3 protein: CASSLAPWGEETQYF; CDR3 DNA: TGTGCCAGCAGCTTAGCGCCATGGGGCGAAGAGACCCAGTACTTC; clone size: -; J gene: TRBJ2-5; D gene: -; V gene: TRBV7-9
CDR3 protein: CASSQDFLGPNEKLFF; CDR3 DNA: TGTGCCAGCAGCCAAGATTTCCTCGGTCCTAATGAAAAACTGTTTTTT; clone size: -; J gene: TRBJ1-4; D gene: -; V gene: TRBV4-2
CDR3 protein: CAIGTQEGPLHF; CDR3 DNA: TGTGCCATCGGCACTCAAGAGGGACCCCTCCACTTT; clone size: few; J gene: TRBJ1-6; D gene: -; V gene: TRBV10-3
CDR3 protein: CSAGDETQYF; CDR3 DNA: TGCAGCGCGGGGGACGAGACCCAGTACTTC; clone size: few; J gene: TRBJ2-5; D gene: -; V gene: TRBV29-1
CDR3 protein: CASRSGSVGYNEQFF; CDR3 DNA: TGCGCCAGCAGAAGCGGATCCGTTGGGTACAATGAGCAGTTCTTC; clone size: many; J gene: TRBJ2-1; D gene: -; V gene: TRBV5-1
CDR3 protein: CSVLDSGNEKLFF; CDR3 DNA: TGCAGTGTCTTAGACAGTGGAAATGAAAAACTGTTTTTT; clone size: few; J gene: TRBJ1-4; D gene: -; V gene: TRBV20-1
CDR3 protein: CASSRRGAKDNSPLHF; CDR3 DNA: TGCGCCAGCAGCCGGAGGGGGGCGAAGGATAATTCACCCCTCCACTTT; clone size: few; J gene: TRBJ1-6; D gene: -; V gene: TRBV5-1
CDR3 protein: CSARAGLGTDTQYF; CDR3 DNA: TGCAGTGCGCGAGCGGGGCTAGGCACAGATACGCAGTATTTT; clone size: many; J gene: TRBJ2-3; D gene: TRBD2; V gene: TRBV20-1
CDR3 protein: CSVVRGGNEQFF; CDR3 DNA: TGCAGCGTTGTCAGGGGAGGGAATGAGCAGTTCTTC; clone size: few; J gene: TRBJ2-1; D gene: -; V gene: TRBV29-1
CDR3 protein: CASSVAIYNEQFF; CDR3 DNA: TGTGCCAGCAGCGTAGCGATCTACAATGAGCAGTTCTTC; clone size: -; J gene: TRBJ2-1; D gene: -; V gene: TRBV7-8
CDR3 protein: CASSQDAGFLKTQYF; CDR3 DNA: TGTGCCAGCAGCCAAGATGCGGGGTTCTTGAAGACCCAGTACTTC; clone size: -; J gene: TRBJ2-5; D gene: -; V gene: TRBV3-1
CDR3 protein: CASRDPAGADDTQYF; CDR3 DNA: TGTGCCAGCAGAGATCCGGCGGGGGCCGACGATACGCAGTATTTT; clone size: -; J gene: TRBJ2-3; D gene: -; V gene: TRBV5-6
CDR3 protein: CASSPQGMRTGELFF; CDR3 DNA: TGCGCCAGCAGCCCGCAGGGGATGAGAACCGGGGAGCTGTTTTTT; clone size: many; J gene: TRBJ2-2; D gene: -; V gene: TRBV4-1
CDR3 protein: CASSRDLVIPDTQYF; CDR3 DNA: TGTGCCAGCAGTCGGGACTTAGTGATTCCAGATACGCAGTATTTT; clone size: -; J gene: TRBJ2-3; D gene: -; V gene: TRBV6-2/TRBV6-3